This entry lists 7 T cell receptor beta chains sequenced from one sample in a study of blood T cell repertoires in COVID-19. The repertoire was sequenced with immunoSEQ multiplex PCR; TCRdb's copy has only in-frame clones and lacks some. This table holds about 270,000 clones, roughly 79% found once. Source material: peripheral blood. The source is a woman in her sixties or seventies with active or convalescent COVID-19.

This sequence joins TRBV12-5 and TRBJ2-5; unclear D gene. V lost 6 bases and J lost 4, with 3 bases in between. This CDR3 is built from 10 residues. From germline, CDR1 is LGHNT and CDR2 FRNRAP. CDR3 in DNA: TGTGCTAGTGGCCGAGAGACCCAGTACTTC. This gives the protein CASGRETQYF.

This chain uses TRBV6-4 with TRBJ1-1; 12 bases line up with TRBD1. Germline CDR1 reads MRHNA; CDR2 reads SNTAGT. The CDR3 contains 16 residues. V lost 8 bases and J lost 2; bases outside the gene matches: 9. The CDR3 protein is CASQPGTGGLNTEAFF. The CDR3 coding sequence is TGTGCCAGCCAACCCGGGACAGGGGGCCTTAACACTGAAGCTTTCTTT.

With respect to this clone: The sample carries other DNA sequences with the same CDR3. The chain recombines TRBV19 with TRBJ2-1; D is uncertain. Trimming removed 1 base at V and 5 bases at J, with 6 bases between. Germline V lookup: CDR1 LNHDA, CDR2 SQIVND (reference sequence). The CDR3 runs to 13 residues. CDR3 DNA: TGTGCCAGTAGTATAGGTCAGAACAATGAGCAGTTCTTC. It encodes CASSIGQNNEQFF.

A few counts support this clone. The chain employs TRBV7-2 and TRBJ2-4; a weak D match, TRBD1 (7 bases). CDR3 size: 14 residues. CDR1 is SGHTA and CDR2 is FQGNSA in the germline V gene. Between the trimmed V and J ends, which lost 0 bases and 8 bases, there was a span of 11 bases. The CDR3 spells CASSLAARGDIQYF. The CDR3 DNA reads TGTGCCAGCAGCTTAGCGGCCAGGGGGGACATTCAGTACTTC.

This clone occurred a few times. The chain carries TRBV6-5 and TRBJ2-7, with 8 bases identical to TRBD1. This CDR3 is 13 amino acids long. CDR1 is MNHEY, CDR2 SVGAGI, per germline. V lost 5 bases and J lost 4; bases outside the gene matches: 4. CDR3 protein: CASSTDRAYEQYF. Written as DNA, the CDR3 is TGTGCCAGCAGTACGGACAGGGCGTACGAGCAGTACTTC.

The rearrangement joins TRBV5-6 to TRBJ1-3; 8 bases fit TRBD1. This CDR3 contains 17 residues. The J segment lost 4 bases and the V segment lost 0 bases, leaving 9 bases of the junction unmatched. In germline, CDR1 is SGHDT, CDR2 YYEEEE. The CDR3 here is CASSLDRGQGYGNTIYF. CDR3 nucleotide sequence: TGTGCCAGCAGCTTGGATCGCGGACAGGGCTACGGAAACACCATATATTTT.

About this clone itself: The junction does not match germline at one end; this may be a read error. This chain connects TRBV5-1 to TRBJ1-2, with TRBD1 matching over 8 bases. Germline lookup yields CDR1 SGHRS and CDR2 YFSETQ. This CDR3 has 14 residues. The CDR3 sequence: CASSFDTGGANTAF. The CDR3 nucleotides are TGCGCCAGCAGCTTTGACACAGGGGGGGCAAATACTGCCTTC.